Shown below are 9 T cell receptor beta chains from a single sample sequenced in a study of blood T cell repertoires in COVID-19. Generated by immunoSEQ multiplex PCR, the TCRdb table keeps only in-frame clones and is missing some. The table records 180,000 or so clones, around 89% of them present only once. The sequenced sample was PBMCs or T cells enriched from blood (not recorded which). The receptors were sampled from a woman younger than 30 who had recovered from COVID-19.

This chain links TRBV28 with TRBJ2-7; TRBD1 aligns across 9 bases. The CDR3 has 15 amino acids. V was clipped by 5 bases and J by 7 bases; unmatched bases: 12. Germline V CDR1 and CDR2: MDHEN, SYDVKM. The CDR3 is CASSTQGAIVLEQYF. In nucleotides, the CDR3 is TGTGCCAGCAGTACACAGGGGGCCATAGTCCTAGAGCAGTACTTC.

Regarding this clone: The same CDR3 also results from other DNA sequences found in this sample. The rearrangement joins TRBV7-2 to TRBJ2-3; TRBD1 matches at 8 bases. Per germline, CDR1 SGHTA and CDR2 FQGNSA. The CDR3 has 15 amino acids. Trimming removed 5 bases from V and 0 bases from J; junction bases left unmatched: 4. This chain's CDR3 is CASSPDRASTDTQYF. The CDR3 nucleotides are TGTGCCAGCAGCCCGGACAGGGCTAGCACAGATACGCAGTATTTT.

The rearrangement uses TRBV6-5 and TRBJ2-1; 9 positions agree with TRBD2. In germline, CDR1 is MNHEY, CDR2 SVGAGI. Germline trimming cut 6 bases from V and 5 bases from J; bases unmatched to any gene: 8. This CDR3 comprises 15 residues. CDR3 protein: CASRDRLADHNEQFF. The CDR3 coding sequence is TGTGCCAGCAGGGACCGACTAGCGGACCACAATGAGCAGTTCTTC.

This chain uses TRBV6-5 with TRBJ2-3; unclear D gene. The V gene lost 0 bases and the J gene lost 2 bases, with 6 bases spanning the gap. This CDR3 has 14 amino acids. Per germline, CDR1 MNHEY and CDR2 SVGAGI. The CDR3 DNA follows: TGTGCCAGCAGTTACTCCCAGTCCACAGATACGCAGTATTTT. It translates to CASSYSQSTDTQYF.

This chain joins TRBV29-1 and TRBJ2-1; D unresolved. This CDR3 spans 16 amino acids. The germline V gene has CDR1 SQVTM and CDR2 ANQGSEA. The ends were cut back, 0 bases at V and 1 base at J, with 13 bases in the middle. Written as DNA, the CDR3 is TGCAGCGTTGAAGATCTGCAGGAAAGGTCCTACAATGAGCAGTTCTTC. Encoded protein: CSVEDLQERSYNEQFF.

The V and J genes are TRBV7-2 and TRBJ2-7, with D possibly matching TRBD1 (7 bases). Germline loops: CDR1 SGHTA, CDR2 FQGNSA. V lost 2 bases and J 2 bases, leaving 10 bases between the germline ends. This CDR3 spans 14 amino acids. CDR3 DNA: TGTGCCAGCAGCTTACGCAGGGGGGCCTACGAGCAGTACTTC. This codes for CASSLRRGAYEQYF.

CDR3 DNA sequence: TGTGCCAGCAGTTTAGTTGCGGGACTCACAGATACGCAGTATTTT. It encodes CASSLVAGLTDTQYF. The chain joins TRBV27 to TRBJ2-3; TRBD2 might be the D (6 bases). The V and J ends lost 2 bases and 2 bases respectively, with 11 bases between them. The CDR3 contains 15 residues. The germline V gene encodes CDR1 MNHEY and CDR2 SMNVEV (reference sequence).

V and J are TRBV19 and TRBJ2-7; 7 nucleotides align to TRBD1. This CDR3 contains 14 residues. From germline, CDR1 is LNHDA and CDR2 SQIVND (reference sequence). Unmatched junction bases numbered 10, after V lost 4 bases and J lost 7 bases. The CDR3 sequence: CASSNRGLPREQYF. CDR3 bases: TGTGCCAGTAGTAACAGGGGTCTCCCGCGGGAGCAGTACTTC.

The CDR3 region has the DNA TGTGCCAGCAGCTTAATCCCAGGGCCAAATCAGCCCCAGCATTTT. Translation gives CASSLIPGPNQPQHF. The rearrangement links TRBV7-3 to TRBJ1-5; D may be TRBD1 (5 bases). The CDR3 extends over 15 amino acids. In germline, CDR1 is SGHTA, CDR2 FQGTGA. The V end lost 1 base, the J end lost 4 bases, and 11 bases lay between the germline ends.